This T cell receptor (beta chain) was retrieved from a study of cytomegalovirus exposure and HLA in healthy donors. For the study at large: Out of 398 genotyped donors, 81% belonged to the Caucasian-associated ancestry cluster.

Findings and caveats of the study: Earlier analysis looked at TCR beta V segments, and most were productive about 90% or about 30% of the time. After further analysis at a later stage, roughly 16,000 TCR beta sequences were associated with HLA alleles at 0.05 false discovery rate.

Although they were nominally healthy when sampled, donors likely had unrecorded immune exposures. Trimming took off 8 bases at V and 2 bases at J, with 20 bases between the two ends. The CDR3 runs to 16 residues. The germline V gene encodes CDR1 MNHNY and CDR2 SVGAGI (reference sequence). A word on this clone: What it binds is not known.

Both 60 Vbeta primers and 13 Jbeta primers went into the PCR. TCRdb's copy holds only in-frame clones and misses some; the assay was immunoSEQ multiplex PCR. This sample lists tens of thousands of clones; its ten largest clones have less than 0.6%. The rearrangement uses TRBV6-6 and TRBJ2-3; weak D call: TRBD2 (7 bases). The origin of this receptor is a middle-aged man in good health and CMV-seronegative. Material: PBMCs. CDR3 amino acids: CASGAGADWNTDTQYF. The CDR3 DNA reads as TGTGCCAGCGGGGCGGGGGCCGATTGGAACACAGATACGCAGTATTTT.